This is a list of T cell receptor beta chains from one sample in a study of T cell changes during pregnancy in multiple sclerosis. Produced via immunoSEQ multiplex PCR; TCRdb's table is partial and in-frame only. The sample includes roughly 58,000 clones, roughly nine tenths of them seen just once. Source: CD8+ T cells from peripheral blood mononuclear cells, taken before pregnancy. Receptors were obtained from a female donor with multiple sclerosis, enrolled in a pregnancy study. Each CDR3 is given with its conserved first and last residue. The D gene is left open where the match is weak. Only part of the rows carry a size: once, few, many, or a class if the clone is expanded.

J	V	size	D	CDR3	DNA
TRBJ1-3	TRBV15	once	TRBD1	CATSEGGWGNTIYF	TGTGCCACCAGCGAAGGGGGCTGGGGAAACACCATATATTTT
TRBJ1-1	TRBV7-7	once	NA	CASSSGLFSNTEAFF	TGTGCTAGCAGCTCTGGACTATTTTCGAACACTGAAGCTTTCTTT
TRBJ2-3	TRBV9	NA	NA	CASSVEGAVDTDTQYF	TGTGCCAGCAGCGTGGAGGGGGCGGTAGACACAGATACGCAGTATTTT
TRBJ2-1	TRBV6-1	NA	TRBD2	CASSELAGAPNEQFF	TGTGCCAGCAGTGAACTAGCGGGGGCCCCCAATGAGCAGTTCTTC
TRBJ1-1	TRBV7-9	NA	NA	CASSLEGGTEAFF	TGTGCCAGCAGCTTAGAGGGGGGGACTGAAGCTTTCTTT
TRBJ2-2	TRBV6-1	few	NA	CASTLSSSTGELFF	TGTGCCAGCACCCTGTCTAGCTCCACCGGGGAGCTGTTTTTT
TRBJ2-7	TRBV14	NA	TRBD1	CASSQRQGWALYEQYF	TGTGCCAGCAGCCAAAGACAGGGTTGGGCCCTCTACGAGCAGTACTTC
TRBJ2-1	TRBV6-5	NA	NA	CASSYSRDEQFF	TGTGCCAGCAGTTACAGTCGAGATGAGCAGTTCTTC
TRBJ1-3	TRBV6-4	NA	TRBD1	CASTQGANTIYF	TGTGCCAGCACCCAGGGGGCTAACACCATATATTTT
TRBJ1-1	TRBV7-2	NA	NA	CASSLMGGKGGDTEAFF	TGTGCCAGCAGCTTAATGGGTGGTAAGGGAGGAGACACTGAAGCTTTCTTT
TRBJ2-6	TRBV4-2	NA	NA	CATRSSGANVLTF	TGTGCCACTCGTTCCTCTGGGGCCAACGTCCTGACTTTC
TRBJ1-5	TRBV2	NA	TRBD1	CASSEGQGKPQHF	TGTGCCAGCAGTGAGGGACAGGGGAAGCCCCAGCATTTT
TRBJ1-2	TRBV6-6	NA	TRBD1	CASSTDRRYGYTF	TGTGCCAGCAGTACGGACAGGCGCTATGGCTACACCTTC
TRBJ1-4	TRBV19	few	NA	CASRWTDSHEKLFF	TGTGCCAGTAGATGGACAGATTCACATGAAAAACTGTTTTTT
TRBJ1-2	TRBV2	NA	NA	CASSETGNPYGYTF	TGTGCCAGCAGTGAAACAGGGAATCCTTATGGCTACACCTTC
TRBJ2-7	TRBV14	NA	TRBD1	CASSSLDRDRYEQYF	TGTGCCAGCAGCTCATTAGACAGGGATCGGTACGAGCAGTACTTC
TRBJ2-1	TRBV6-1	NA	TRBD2	CASSEEEAGGYNEQFF	TGTGCCAGCAGTGAAGAGGAAGCGGGGGGGTACAATGAGCAGTTCTTC